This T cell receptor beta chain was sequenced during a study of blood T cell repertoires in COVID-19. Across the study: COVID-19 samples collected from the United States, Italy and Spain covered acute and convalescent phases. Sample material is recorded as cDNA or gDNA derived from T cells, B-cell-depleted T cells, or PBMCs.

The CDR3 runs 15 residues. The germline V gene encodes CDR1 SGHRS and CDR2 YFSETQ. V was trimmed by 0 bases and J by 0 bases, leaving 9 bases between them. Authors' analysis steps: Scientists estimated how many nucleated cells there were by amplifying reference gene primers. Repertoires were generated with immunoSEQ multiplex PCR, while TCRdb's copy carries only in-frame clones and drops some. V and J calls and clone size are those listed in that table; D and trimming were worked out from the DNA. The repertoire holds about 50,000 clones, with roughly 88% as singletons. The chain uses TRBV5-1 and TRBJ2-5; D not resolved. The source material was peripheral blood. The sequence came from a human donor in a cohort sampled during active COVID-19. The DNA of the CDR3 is TGCGCCAGCAGCTTGGAAGGAGCGTACCAAGAGACCCAGTACTTC. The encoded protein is CASSLEGAYQETQYF.